This T cell receptor (beta chain) comes out of a study of blood T cells in healthy people across ages. This CDR3 contains 13 residues. Germline loops: CDR1 MNHNS, CDR2 SASEGT. After removal of 9 bases from V and 2 bases from J, the junction contained 4 bases not matched to a gene. A second PCR of roughly 7 to 11 cycles used a sample-barcoded 5' primer and a J-beta primer mix. TCRdb re-called the 5' RACE reads through MiXCR, storing one row per CDR3 protein. The sample has about 730,000 distinct CDR3 sequences; 43% are singletons. The source is a woman aged 55-69 years in good health. The chain uses TRBV6-1 and TRBJ1-2; TRBD1 aligns across 9 bases. Sequenced input: blood. CDR3 in DNA: TGTGCCAGTATCGGGACAGGGAACTATGGCTACACCTTC. Residues: CASIGTGNYGYTF.